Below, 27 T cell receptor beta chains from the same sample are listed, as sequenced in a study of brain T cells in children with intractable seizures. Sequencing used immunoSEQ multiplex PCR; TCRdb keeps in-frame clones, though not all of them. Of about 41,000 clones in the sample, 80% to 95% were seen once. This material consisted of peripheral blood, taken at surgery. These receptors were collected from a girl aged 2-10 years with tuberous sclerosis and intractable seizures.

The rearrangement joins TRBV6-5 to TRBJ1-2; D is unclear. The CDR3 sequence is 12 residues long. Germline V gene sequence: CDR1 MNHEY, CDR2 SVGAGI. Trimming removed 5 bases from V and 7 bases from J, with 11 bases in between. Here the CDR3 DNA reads TGTGCCAGCAGTACTCGGGAACCTGGCTACACCTTC. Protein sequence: CASSTREPGYTF.

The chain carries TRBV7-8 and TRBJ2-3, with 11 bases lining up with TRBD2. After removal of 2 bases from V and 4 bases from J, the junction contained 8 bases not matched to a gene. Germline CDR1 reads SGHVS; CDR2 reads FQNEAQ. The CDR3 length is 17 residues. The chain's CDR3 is CASSLRTGLAVSDTQYF. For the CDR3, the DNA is TGTGCCAGCAGCTTACGTACGGGACTAGCGGTTTCAGATACGCAGTATTTT.

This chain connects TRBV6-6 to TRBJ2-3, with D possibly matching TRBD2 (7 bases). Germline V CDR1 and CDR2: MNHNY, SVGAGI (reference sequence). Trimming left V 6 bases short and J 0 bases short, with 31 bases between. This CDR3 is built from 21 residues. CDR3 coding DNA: TGTGCCAGCAGCCTACTAATACAGGGTTATCCTAGCGGAGCTAGCACAGATACGCAGTATTTT. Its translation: CASSLLIQGYPSGASTDTQYF.

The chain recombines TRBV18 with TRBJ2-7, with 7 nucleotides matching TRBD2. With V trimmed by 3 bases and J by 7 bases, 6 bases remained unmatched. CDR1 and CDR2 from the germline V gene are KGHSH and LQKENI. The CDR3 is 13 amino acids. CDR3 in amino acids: CASSPRRGEEQYV. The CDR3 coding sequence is TGTGCCAGCTCACCGCGACGGGGGGAAGAGCAGTACGTC.

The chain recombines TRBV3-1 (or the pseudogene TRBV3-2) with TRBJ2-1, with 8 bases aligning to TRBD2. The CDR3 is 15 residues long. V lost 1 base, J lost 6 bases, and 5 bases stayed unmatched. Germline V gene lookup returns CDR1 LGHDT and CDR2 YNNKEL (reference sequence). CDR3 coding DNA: TGTGCCAGCAGCCAAGGTCCCCTAGCGGGCAATGAGCAGTTCTTC. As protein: CASSQGPLAGNEQFF.

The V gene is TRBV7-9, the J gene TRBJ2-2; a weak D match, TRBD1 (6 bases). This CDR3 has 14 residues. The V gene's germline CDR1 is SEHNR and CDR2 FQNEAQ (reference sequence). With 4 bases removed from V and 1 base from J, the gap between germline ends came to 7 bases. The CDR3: CASSWTVNTGELFF. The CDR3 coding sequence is TGTGCCAGCAGCTGGACAGTGAACACCGGGGAGCTGTTTTTT.

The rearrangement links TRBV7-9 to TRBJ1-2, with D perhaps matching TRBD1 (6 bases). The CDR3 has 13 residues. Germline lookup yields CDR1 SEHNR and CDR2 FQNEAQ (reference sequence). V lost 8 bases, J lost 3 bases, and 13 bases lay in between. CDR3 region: CASSTGQYYGYTF. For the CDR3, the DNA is TGTGCCAGCTCCACCGGACAGTACTATGGCTACACCTTC. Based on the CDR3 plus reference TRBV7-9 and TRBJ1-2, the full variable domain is DTGVSQNPRHKITKRGQNVTFRCDPISEHNRLYWYRQTLGQGPEFLTYFQNEAQLEKSRLLSDRFSAERPKGSFSTLEIQRTEQGDSAMYLCASSTGQYYGYTFGSGTRLTVV.

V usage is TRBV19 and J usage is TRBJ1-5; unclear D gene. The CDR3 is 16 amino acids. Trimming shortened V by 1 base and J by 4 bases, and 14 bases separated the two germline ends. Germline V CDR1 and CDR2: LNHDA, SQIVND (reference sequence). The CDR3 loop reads CASSIVEGFKNQPQHF. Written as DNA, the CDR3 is TGTGCCAGTAGTATAGTAGAGGGTTTTAAAAATCAGCCCCAGCATTTT.

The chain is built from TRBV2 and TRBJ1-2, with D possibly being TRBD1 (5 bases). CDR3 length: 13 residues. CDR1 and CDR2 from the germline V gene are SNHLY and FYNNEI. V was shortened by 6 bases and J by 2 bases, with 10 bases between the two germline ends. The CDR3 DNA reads TGTGCCAGCAGGGACCAGGGAAACTATGGCTACACCTTC. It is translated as CASRDQGNYGYTF.

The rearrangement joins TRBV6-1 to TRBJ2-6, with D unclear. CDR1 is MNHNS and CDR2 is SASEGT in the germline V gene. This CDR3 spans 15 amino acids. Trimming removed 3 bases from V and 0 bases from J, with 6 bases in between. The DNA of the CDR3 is TGTGCCAGCAGTGAGGGCTTCTCTGGGGCCAACGTCCTGACTTTC. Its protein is CASSEGFSGANVLTF.

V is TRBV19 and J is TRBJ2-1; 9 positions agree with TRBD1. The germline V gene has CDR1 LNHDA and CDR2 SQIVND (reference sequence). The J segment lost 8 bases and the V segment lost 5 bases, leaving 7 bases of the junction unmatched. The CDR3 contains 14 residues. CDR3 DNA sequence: TGTGCCAGTAGTGCCGGGACAGGGTTCTATGAGCAGTTCTTC. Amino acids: CASSAGTGFYEQFF.

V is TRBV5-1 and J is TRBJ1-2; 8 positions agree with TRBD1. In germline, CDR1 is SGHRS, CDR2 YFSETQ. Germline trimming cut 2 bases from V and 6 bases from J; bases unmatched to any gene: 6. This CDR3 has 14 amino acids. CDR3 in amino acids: CASSFQGALNGYTF. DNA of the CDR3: TGCGCCAGCAGCTTCCAGGGGGCGCTGAATGGCTACACCTTC.

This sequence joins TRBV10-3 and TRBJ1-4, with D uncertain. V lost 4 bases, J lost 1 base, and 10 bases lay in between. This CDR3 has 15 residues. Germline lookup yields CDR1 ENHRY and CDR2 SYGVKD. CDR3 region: CAISVSEGTNEKLFF. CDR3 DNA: TGTGCCATCAGTGTTTCGGAGGGAACTAATGAAAAACTGTTTTTT.

The CDR3: CASSLDQGAREKLFF. The CDR3 bases are TGCGCCAGCAGCTTGGATCAGGGGGCAAGAGAAAAACTGTTTTTT. J is TRBJ1-4 and V is TRBV5-1; 8 positions agree with TRBD1. Trimming took 0 bases from V and 8 from J; bases not matched to a gene: 6. CDR1 and CDR2 from the germline V gene are SGHRS and YFSETQ. This CDR3 has 15 amino acids.

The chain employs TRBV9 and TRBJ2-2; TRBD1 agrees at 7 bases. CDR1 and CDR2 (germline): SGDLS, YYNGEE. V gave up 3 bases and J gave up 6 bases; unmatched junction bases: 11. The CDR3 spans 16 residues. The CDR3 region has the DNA TGTGCCAGCAGCGCGCAAACCCGTACAGGGGCCGGGGAGCTGTTTTTT. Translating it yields CASSAQTRTGAGELFF. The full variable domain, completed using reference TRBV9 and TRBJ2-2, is DSGVTQTPKHLITATGQRVTLRCSPRSGDLSVYWYQQSLDQGLQFLIQYYNGEERAKGNILERFSAQQFPDLHSELNLSSLELGDSALYFCASSAQTRTGAGELFFGEGSRLTVL.

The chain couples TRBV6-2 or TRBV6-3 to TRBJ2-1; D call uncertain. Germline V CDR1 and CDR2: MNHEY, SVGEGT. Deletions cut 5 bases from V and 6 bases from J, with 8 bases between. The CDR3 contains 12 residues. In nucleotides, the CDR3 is TGTGCCAGCAGTGAGATTCGCAATGAGCAGTTCTTC. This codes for CASSEIRNEQFF.

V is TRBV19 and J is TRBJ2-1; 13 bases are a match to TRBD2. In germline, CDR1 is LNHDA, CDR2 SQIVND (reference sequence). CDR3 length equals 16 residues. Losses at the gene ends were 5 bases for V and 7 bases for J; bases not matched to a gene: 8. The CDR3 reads CASSSPGTSGVNEQFF. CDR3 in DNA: TGTGCCAGTAGTTCCCCCGGGACTAGCGGGGTAAATGAGCAGTTCTTC.

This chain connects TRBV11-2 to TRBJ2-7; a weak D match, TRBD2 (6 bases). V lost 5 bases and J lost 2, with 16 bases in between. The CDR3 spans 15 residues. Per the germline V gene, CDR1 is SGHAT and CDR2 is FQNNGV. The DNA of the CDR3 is TGTGCCAGCAGCCCCGTGTTGGGGGGTCCCTACGAGCAGTACTTC. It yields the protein CASSPVLGGPYEQYF. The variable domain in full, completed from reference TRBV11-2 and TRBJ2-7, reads EAGVAQSPRYKIIEKRQSVAFWCNPISGHATLYWYQQILGQGPKLLIQFQNNGVVDDSQLPKDRFSAERLKGVDSTLKIQPAKLEDSAVYLCASSPVLGGPYEQYFGPGTRLTVT.

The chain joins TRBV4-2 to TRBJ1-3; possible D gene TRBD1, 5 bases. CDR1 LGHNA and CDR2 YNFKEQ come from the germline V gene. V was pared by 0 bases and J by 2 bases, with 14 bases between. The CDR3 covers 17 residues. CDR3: CASSQDRGGGAGNTIYF. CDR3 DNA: TGTGCCAGCAGCCAAGACCGCGGCGGGGGTGCTGGAAACACCATATATTTT.

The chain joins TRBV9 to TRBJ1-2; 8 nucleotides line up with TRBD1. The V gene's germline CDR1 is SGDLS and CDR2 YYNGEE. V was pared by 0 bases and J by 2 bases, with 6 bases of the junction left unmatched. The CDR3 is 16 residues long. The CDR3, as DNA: TGTGCCAGCAGCGTAGGAGGGACAGGCGCAAACTATGGCTACACCTTC. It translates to CASSVGGTGANYGYTF.

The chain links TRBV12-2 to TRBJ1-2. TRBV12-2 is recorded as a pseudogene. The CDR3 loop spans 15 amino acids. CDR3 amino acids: CASRSRTIANYGYTF. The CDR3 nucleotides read TGTGCAAGTCGCTCCCGAACCATAGCTAACTATGGCTACACCTTC.

The CDR3 protein is CASSFLSEETQYF. The CDR3 region has the DNA TGTGCCAGCAGCTTTTTGTCGGAAGAGACCCAGTACTTC. The gene calls are TRBV7-2 and TRBJ2-5; D is uncertain. V shed 3 bases and J shed 3 bases, with 8 bases lying between them. The CDR3 has 13 amino acids. Germline CDR1 is SGHTA and CDR2 is FQGNSA. The entire variable domain, with the rest obtained from reference TRBV7-2 and TRBJ2-5, is as follows: GAGVSQSPSNKVTEKGKDVELRCDPISGHTALYWYRQSLGQGLEFLIYFQGNSAPDKSGLPSDRFSAERTGGSVSTLTIQRTQQEDSAVYLCASSFLSEETQYFGPGTRLLVL.

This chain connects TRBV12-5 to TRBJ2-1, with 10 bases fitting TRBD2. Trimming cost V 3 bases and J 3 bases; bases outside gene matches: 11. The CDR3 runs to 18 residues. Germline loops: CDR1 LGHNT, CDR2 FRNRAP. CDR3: CASGFHLPSGGVYNEQFF. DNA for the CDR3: TGTGCTAGTGGTTTCCATCTGCCTAGCGGGGGAGTCTACAATGAGCAGTTCTTC. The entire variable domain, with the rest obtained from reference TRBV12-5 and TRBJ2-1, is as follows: DARVTQTPRHKVTEMGQEVTMRCQPILGHNTVFWYRQTMMQGLELLAYFRNRAPLDDSGMPKDRFSAEMPDATLATLKIQPSEPRDSAVYFCASGFHLPSGGVYNEQFFGPGTRLTVL.

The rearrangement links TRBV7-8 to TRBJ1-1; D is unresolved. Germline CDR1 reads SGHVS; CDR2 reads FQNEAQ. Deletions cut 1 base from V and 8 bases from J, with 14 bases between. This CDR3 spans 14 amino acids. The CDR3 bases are TGTGCCAGCAGCTTAGAACTTGCGTCAGAAGAAGCTTTCTTT. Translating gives CASSLELASEEAFF.

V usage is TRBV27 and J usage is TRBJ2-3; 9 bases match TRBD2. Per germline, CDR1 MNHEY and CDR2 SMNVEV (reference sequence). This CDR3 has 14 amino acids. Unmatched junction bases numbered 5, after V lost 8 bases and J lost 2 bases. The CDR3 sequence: CASRSGGLTDTQYF. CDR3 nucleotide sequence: TGTGCCAGCCGTAGCGGGGGACTCACAGATACGCAGTATTTT.

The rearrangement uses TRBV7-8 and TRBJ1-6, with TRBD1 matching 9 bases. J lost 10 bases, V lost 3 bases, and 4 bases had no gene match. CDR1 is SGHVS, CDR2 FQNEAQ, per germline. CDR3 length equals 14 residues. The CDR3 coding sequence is TGTGCCAGCAGCTTCACAGGGGGCAAGTCACCCCTCCACTTT. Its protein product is CASSFTGGKSPLHF.

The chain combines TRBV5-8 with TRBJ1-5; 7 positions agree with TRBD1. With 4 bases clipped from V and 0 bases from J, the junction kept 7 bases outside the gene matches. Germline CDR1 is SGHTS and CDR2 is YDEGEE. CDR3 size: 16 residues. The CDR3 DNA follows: TGTGCCAGCAGCGTCCGAGACAGGGTTAGCAATCAGCCCCAGCATTTT. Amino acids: CASSVRDRVSNQPQHF.